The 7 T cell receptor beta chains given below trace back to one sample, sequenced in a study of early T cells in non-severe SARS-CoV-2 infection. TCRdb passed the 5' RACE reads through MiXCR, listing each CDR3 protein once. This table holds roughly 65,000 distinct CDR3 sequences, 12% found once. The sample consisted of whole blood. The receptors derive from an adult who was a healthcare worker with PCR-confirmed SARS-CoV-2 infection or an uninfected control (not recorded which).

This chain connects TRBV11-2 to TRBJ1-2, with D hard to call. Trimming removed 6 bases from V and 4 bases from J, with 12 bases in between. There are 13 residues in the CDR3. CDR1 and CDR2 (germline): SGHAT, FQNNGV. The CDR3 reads CASRMVGTYGYTF. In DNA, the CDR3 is TGTGCCAGCAGGATGGTCGGCACCTATGGCTACACCTTC.

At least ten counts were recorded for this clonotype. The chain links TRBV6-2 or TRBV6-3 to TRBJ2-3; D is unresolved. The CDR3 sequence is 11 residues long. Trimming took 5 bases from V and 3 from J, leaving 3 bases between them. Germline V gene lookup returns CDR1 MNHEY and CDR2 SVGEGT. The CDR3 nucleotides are TGTGCCAGCAGTCAAACAGATACGCAGTATTTT. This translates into CASSQTDTQYF.

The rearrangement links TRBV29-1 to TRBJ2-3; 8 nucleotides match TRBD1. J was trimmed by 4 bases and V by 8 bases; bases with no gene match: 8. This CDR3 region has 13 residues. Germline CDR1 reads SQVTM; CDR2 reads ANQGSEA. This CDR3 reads CSFNRGEADTQYF. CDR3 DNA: TGCAGCTTCAACAGGGGGGAAGCAGATACGCAGTATTTT.

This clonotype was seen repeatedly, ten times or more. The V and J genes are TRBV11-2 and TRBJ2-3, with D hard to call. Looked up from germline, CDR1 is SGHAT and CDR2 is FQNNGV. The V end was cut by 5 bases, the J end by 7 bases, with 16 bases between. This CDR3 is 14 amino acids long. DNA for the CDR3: TGTGCCAGCAGCCCGACTCGACCCGCCCATACGCAGTATTTT. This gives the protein CASSPTRPAHTQYF.

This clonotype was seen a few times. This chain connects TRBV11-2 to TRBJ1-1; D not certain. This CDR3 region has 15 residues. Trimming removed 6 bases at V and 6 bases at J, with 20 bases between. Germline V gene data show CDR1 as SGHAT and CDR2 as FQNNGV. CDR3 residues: CASSPGPDRSAEAFF. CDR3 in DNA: TGTGCCAGCAGTCCAGGCCCCGATCGGAGTGCTGAAGCTTTCTTT. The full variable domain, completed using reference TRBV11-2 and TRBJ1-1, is EAGVAQSPRYKIIEKRQSVAFWCNPISGHATLYWYQQILGQGPKLLIQFQNNGVVDDSQLPKDRFSAERLKGVDSTLKIQPAKLEDSAVYLCASSPGPDRSAEAFFGQGTRLTVV.

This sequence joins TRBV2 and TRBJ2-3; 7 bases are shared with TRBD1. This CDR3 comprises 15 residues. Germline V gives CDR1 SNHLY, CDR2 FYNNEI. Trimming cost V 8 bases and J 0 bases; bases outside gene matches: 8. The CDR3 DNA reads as TGTGCCAGCGGCAAGGGACAGACTAGCACAGATACGCAGTATTTT. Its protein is CASGKGQTSTDTQYF.

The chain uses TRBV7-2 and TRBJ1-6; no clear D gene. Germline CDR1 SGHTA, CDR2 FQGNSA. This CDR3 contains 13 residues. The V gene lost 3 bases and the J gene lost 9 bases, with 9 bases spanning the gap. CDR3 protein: CASSLAGGSPLHF. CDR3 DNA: TGTGCCAGCAGCTTGGCCGGTGGTTCACCCCTCCACTTT.